The clone carrying this T cell receptor (beta chain) was seen at least ten times. PBMCs came from more than 9.5 ml fresh peripheral blood. The data originate from a study of T cells in Graves' hyperthyroidism and ophthalmopathy. The CDR3 sequence is 13 residues long. Trimming took 2 bases from V and 3 from J, leaving 5 bases between them. Looked up from germline, CDR1 is SGHAT and CDR2 is FQNNGV. Amplified TCR beta CDR3 regions came from RNA transcripts. The HTBI set primed first-round TCR CDR3 RT-PCR. Using its own MiXCR run on the multiplex PCR reads, TCRdb lists one record per CDR3 protein. This table has 250,000 to 350,000 distinct CDR3 sequences, around a sixth appearing once.

The gene calls are TRBV11-2 and TRBJ1-5, with D uncertain. Material for sequencing was blood. This TCR derives from a man aged 25-40 years with Graves' hyperthyroidism. CDR3 residues: CASSLFLNQPQHF. In nucleotides, the CDR3 is TGTGCCAGCAGCTTATTTCTCAATCAGCCCCAGCATTTT.